The clone carrying this T cell receptor beta chain was observed a few times. What it binds is not known. One end of the junction is discordant with germline, which a read error may explain. The data are from a study of T cells in Graves' hyperthyroidism and ophthalmopathy. About the research overall: Before treatment of any kind, peripheral blood was taken at initial diagnosis.

These patients, aged 18 to 65, had recently diagnosed hyperthyroidism lasting under 2 months. Clinical symptoms, serum thyroxine, TRAb, thyroid ultrasound and orbital computed tomography informed diagnoses. Amplification of TCR beta CDR3 regions used RNA as the template. The HTBI primer set served for first-round RT-PCR of the TCR CDR3. TCRdb itself ran the multiplex PCR reads through MiXCR, one entry per CDR3 protein. The sample lists approximately 420,000 distinct CDR3 sequences, roughly 13% seen once, with 5.3% in the top ten. Broader study findings: Prediction of ophthalmopathy progression came a median roughly 7.1 months pre-onset.

Sequencing used blood. The sequence was obtained from a woman between 18 and 29 years old with Graves' hyperthyroidism.

The CDR3 here is CASSPLAGRIGEQFF. The CDR3 bases are TGCGCCAGCAGCCCCCTAGCGGGGAGGATTGGTGAGCAGTTCTTC. The gene calls are TRBV11-2 and TRBJ2-1; TRBD2 matches at 9 bases. Germline V gene sequence: CDR1 SGHAT, CDR2 FQNNGV. The CDR3 spans 15 residues.